The 24 T cell receptor beta chains below all came from one sample that was sequenced in a study of blood T cells in healthy people across ages. Together with a sample-barcoded 5' primer, a J-beta primer mix was included in a second PCR lasting about 7 to 11 cycles. MiXCR was run by TCRdb on the 5' RACE reads, yielding one entry per CDR3 protein. The sample contains 2 million or so distinct CDR3 sequences, around half of which appear only once. Sequenced: blood. The receptors stem from a woman in her thirties or forties in good health.

The chain employs TRBV6-2 or TRBV6-3 and TRBJ2-2, with D perhaps matching TRBD1 (6 bases). V lost 6 bases to trimming and J lost 3 bases, with 11 bases between them. CDR3 length equals 14 residues. CDR1 and CDR2 (germline): MNHEY, SVGEGT. The CDR3 DNA follows: TGTGCCAGCAGGCACGGACAGTACACCGGGGAGCTGTTTTTT. Translation: CASRHGQYTGELFF.

This clonotype was detected a few times. The chain recombines TRBV27 with TRBJ2-1; 9 positions match TRBD1. V dropped 4 bases and J dropped 4; count of bases not matched to a gene: 8. The CDR3 sequence is 16 residues long. Germline assignment: CDR1 MNHEY and CDR2 SMNVEV (reference sequence). The CDR3 DNA is TGTGCCAGCAGTTCTCCCGGGACAGGGACGTACAATGAGCAGTTCTTC. This translates into CASSSPGTGTYNEQFF.

V gene TRBV5-1 combines with J gene TRBJ1-6, with no clear D. Per the germline V gene, CDR1 is SGHRS and CDR2 is YFSETQ. The CDR3 runs to 17 residues. The V and J ends lost 0 bases and 0 bases respectively, with 10 bases between them. In DNA form, the CDR3 reads TGCGCCAGCAGCTTGGGACTCCCGAGCTCCTATAATTCACCCCTCCACTTT. Its protein is CASSLGLPSSYNSPLHF.

The CDR3 reads CASSWGSRGETQYF. CDR3 nucleotide sequence: TGTGCCAGCAGCTGGGGGTCGAGGGGAGAGACCCAGTACTTC. This chain connects TRBV7-2 to TRBJ2-5; D may match TRBD1 or TRBD2 (5 bases each). The V gene's germline CDR1 is SGHTA and CDR2 FQGNSA. The CDR3 loop spans 14 amino acids. V lost 4 bases to trimming and J lost 4 bases, with 13 bases between them. The whole variable domain, filled in from reference TRBV7-2 and TRBJ2-5, reads GAGVSQSPSNKVTEKGKDVELRCDPISGHTALYWYRQSLGQGLEFLIYFQGNSAPDKSGLPSDRFSAERTGGSVSTLTIQRTQQEDSAVYLCASSWGSRGETQYFGPGTRLLVL.

This rearrangement joins TRBV7-2 to TRBJ2-3, with a tentative D call TRBD2 (7 bases). This CDR3 has 15 amino acids. Germline V gives CDR1 SGHTA, CDR2 FQGNSA. V gave up 5 bases and J gave up 4 bases, with 16 bases separating them. The CDR3 nucleotides are TGTGCCAGCAGCGCCATGGGGGGGCGGGCAGATACGCAGTATTTT. Amino acids: CASSAMGGRADTQYF.

This chain joins TRBV2 and TRBJ1-2, with 9 bases lining up with TRBD1. The CDR3 consists of 16 residues. Germline CDR1 reads SNHLY; CDR2 reads FYNNEI. The V segment lost 10 bases and the J segment 3 bases; nucleotides outside the gene matches: 15. The CDR3 DNA is TGTGCCATACCCGGTTCGGGGACAGGGTTGGACTATGGCTACACCTTC. Amino acids: CAIPGSGTGLDYGYTF.

In this sample, this clonotype turned up a few times. The J gene is TRBJ2-5, the V gene TRBV12-3 or TRBV12-4; TRBD2 agrees at 12 bases. CDR3 length: 17 amino acids. V dropped 5 bases and J dropped 3; count of bases not matched to a gene: 10. The CDR3 nucleotides read TGTGCCAGCAGTCCCCTCAGACTAGCGGGGGAGGAAGAGACCCAGTACTTC. Translated, it gives CASSPLRLAGEEETQYF.

The rearrangement links TRBV3-1 to TRBJ1-2; no clear D gene. CDR3 length: 14 residues. From germline, CDR1 is LGHDT and CDR2 YNNKEL (reference sequence). The V gene lost 1 base and the J gene lost 4 bases, with 10 bases spanning the gap. CDR3 in amino acids: CASSQGYRGYGYTF. CDR3 DNA sequence: TGTGCCAGCAGCCAAGGGTACAGAGGCTATGGCTACACCTTC.

The gene calls are TRBV20-1 and TRBJ2-7; D possibly matches TRBD1 or TRBD2 (6 bases each). Trimming cost V 0 bases and J 1 base, with 13 bases left between them. The CDR3 contains 15 residues. Germline V gives CDR1 DFQATT, CDR2 SNEGSKA (reference sequence). The CDR3 DNA reads TGCAGTGCTAGAGAGGGGGGCGACAGATCCTACGAGCAGTACTTC. Its translation: CSAREGGDRSYEQYF.

The CDR3 region has the DNA TGCGCCAGCAGCCCCCAAGCGGGGGCCGGGGATACGCAGTATTTT. It is translated as CASSPQAGAGDTQYF. The J gene is TRBJ2-3, the V gene TRBV4-3, with 8 bases matching TRBD2. CDR3 length: 15 amino acids. Germline V CDR1 and CDR2: LGHNA, YSLEER. J lost 6 bases, V lost 4 bases, and 9 bases had no gene match.

This clonotype was seen a few times. The chain couples TRBV5-1 to TRBJ2-3; TRBD2 aligns across 13 bases. The CDR3 totals 18 residues. CDR1 is SGHRS, CDR2 YFSETQ, per germline. V shed 5 bases, J shed 0 bases, and the junction held 9 bases outside the gene matches. CDR3 sequence (DNA): TGCGCCAGCAGACGGACCGGGACTAGCGGGGCAAGCACAGATACGCAGTATTTT. Translated: CASRRTGTSGASTDTQYF. Full variable domain (outside the CDR3, taken from reference TRBV5-1 and TRBJ2-3): KAGVTQTPRYLIKTRGQQVTLSCSPISGHRSVSWYQQTPGQGLQFLFEYFSETQRNKGNFPGRFSGRQFSNSRSEMNVSTLELGDSALYLCASRRTGTSGASTDTQYFGPGTRLTVL.

This clonotype was detected once. One junction end does not reproduce the germline sequence, and a read error may be involved. CDR3 nucleotides: TGCAGCGCACAGCGATCTGGGGCCGACGTCCTGACTTTC. Amino acids: CSAQRSGADVLTF. The rearrangement uses TRBV29-1 and TRBJ2-6; tentative D call: TRBD1 (5 bases). The germline gives CDR1 SQVTM, CDR2 ANQGSEA. The CDR3 is 13 amino acids.

The sample holds a few counts of this clonotype. V usage is TRBV20-1 and J usage is TRBJ2-3, with D maybe TRBD2 (5 bases). Between the trimmed V and J ends, which lost 5 bases and 0 bases, there was a span of 12 bases. The CDR3 is 14 residues long. Germline loops: CDR1 DFQATT, CDR2 SNEGSKA (reference sequence). In nucleotides, the CDR3 is TGCAGTGCTCCAGAGGGAGTCAGCACAGATACGCAGTATTTT. Its protein product is CSAPEGVSTDTQYF.

This clonotype was seen a handful of times. The chain links TRBV6-2 or TRBV6-3 to TRBJ2-1, with D unresolved. CDR1 MNHEY and CDR2 SVGEGT come from the germline V gene. This CDR3 has 14 amino acids. V dropped 0 bases and J dropped 4 bases, with 7 bases sitting between them. CDR3 in DNA: TGTGCCAGCAGTTACTCGATGGATTACAATGAGCAGTTCTTC. This codes for CASSYSMDYNEQFF.

This chain uses TRBV6-2 or TRBV6-3 with TRBJ2-3; D not certain. The CDR3 has 17 amino acids. Germline CDR1 is MNHEY and CDR2 is SVGEGT. Trimming left V 2 bases short and J 0 bases short, with 15 bases between. Written as DNA, the CDR3 is TGTGCCAGCAGTTACCGGAGACTCTCGACTAGCACAGATACGCAGTATTTT. Protein sequence: CASSYRRLSTSTDTQYF.

The chain combines TRBV7-9 with TRBJ2-5; D gene uncertain. Per the germline V gene, CDR1 is SEHNR and CDR2 is FQNEAQ (reference sequence). Trimming stripped 4 bases from V and 5 bases from J, with 8 bases between. The CDR3 has 12 residues. CDR3 loop: CASSSEYETQYF. CDR3 sequence (DNA): TGTGCCAGCAGCTCGGAATACGAGACCCAGTACTTC.

This clonotype came up a few times. The V and J genes are TRBV5-1 and TRBJ2-5, with TRBD1 matching 9 bases. Trimming took 0 bases from V and 4 from J; bases not matched to a gene: 4. Germline CDR1 reads SGHRS; CDR2 reads YFSETQ. The CDR3 is 15 residues long. CDR3 loop: CASSLDRGQPETQYF. CDR3 sequence (DNA): TGCGCCAGCAGCTTGGACAGGGGGCAGCCAGAGACCCAGTACTTC.

The V call is TRBV27, the J call TRBJ2-4, with a weak D call TRBD2 (5 bases). The V gene lost 3 bases and the J gene lost 13 bases, with 16 bases spanning the gap. CDR1 MNHEY and CDR2 SMNVEV come from the germline V gene (reference sequence). The CDR3 sequence is 13 residues long. Here the CDR3 reads CASSFLRAAEQYF. The CDR3 nucleotides read TGTGCCAGCAGTTTCTTAAGGGCAGCGGAGCAGTACTTC.

The chain employs TRBV7-6 and TRBJ1-6, with TRBD1 identical over 9 bases. The V segment lost 7 bases and the J segment 6 bases; nucleotides outside the gene matches: 13. The CDR3 length is 17 residues. Germline V gene sequence: CDR1 SGHVS, CDR2 FNYEAQ. The CDR3 DNA sequence: TGTGCCAGCAAGAAAACACAGGGGGCAGGTAGTAATTCACCCCTCCACTTT. Translated: CASKKTQGAGSNSPLHF.

This clonotype was counted a few times. The CDR3 reads CASSTQLAGSYEQYF. The CDR3 bases are TGTGCCAGCAGCACCCAACTAGCGGGATCGTACGAGCAGTACTTC. The chain combines TRBV7-2 with TRBJ2-7, with 10 positions matching TRBD2. Germline V gene data show CDR1 as SGHTA and CDR2 as FQGNSA. The CDR3 sequence is 15 residues long. The trim removed 5 bases at V and 4 bases at J, leaving 8 bases unmatched.

The CDR3: CASSGGTSGGNWQTQYF. CDR3 coding DNA: TGTGCCAGCAGTGGAGGGACTAGCGGGGGCAACTGGCAGACCCAGTACTTC. The gene calls are TRBV2 and TRBJ2-5; 14 bases align to TRBD2. The length of the CDR3 is 17 residues. Trimming at V came to 4 bases and at J to 6 bases, leaving 10 bases not matched to a gene. Per the germline V gene, CDR1 is SNHLY and CDR2 is FYNNEI.

The chain is built from TRBV7-2 and TRBJ2-7, with 12 bases aligning to TRBD2. V lost 4 bases, J lost 3 bases, and 4 bases stayed unmatched. The V gene's germline CDR1 is SGHTA and CDR2 FQGNSA. This CDR3 region has 15 residues. CDR3 amino acids: CASSSRLAGDYEQYF. CDR3 sequence (DNA): TGTGCCAGCAGCTCCCGACTAGCGGGGGACTACGAGCAGTACTTC.

The rearrangement links TRBV6-4 to TRBJ2-7; no definite D call. Deletions cut 0 bases from V and 2 bases from J, with 8 bases between. The germline gives CDR1 MRHNA, CDR2 SNTAGT. The CDR3 is 14 residues long. CDR3 sequence (DNA): TGTGCCAGCAGTGACTCTTCCAGCACCTACGAGCAGTACTTC. Translated, it gives CASSDSSSTYEQYF.

The chain couples TRBV6-9 to TRBJ1-2; 7 bases are a match to TRBD1. CDR1 and CDR2 from the germline V gene are MNHGY and SVAAGI. V was pared by 2 bases and J by 3 bases, with 6 bases of the junction left unmatched. There are 15 residues in the CDR3. In DNA form, the CDR3 reads TGTGCCAGCAGTTATCAACGACAGGGCGACTATGGCTACACCTTC. Amino acids: CASSYQRQGDYGYTF.